This T cell receptor (beta chain) was sequenced in a study of beta chain features in type 1 diabetes. Overall study results and limits: Type 1 diabetes patients showed a moderate but significant shortening of TCRB CDR3s in all four CD4+ subsets.

Comments on this clone: Its antigen is still unknown.

The sequenced template was cDNA made from the entire isolated RNA. TCRdb keeps only in-frame clones here, not all; method: immunoSEQ multiplex PCR. Of 500,000 to 800,000 clones listed, roughly an eighth are singletons. Trimming cost V 0 bases and J 1 base, with 11 bases left between them. Per the germline V gene, CDR1 is SGDLS and CDR2 is YYNGEE. CDR3 length equals 16 residues. The V and J genes are TRBV9 and TRBJ1-3; D ambiguous. This TCR came from a man aged 30 to 39 with type 1 diabetes. The sample taken for sequencing was naive CD4+ T cells from blood. CDR3 nucleotide sequence: TGTGCCAGCAGCGTAGTATCTGATGATTCTGGAAACACCATATATTTT. Its protein product is CASSVVSDDSGNTIYF.